This is a list of T cell receptor beta chains from one sample in a study of PD-1 and CTLA-4 blockade in melanoma. Sequenced by immunoSEQ multiplex PCR; TCRdb stores in-frame clones only, minus some. The repertoire holds fewer than 20,000 clones, with over 60% as singletons. Here the sequenced sample was CD8+ T cells from peripheral blood, taken before anti-PD-1 treatment. All receptors come from a human donor with melanoma. Each CDR3 is given with its conserved first and last residue. D genes are given only for firm matches. Expanded clones get a size class; other rows say once, few or many, or leave the size out.

clone_size j_call d_call v_call cdr3_aa cdr3_nt
- TRBJ2-3 TRBD2 TRBV9 CASSVLAGDLTDTQYF TGTGCCAGCAGCGTACTAGCGGGGGATCTCACAGATACGCAGTATTTT
- TRBJ1-2 - TRBV6-5 CASRIRAGRFDGYTF TGTGCCAGCAGGATCAGGGCGGGAAGGTTCGATGGCTACACCTTC
- TRBJ2-7 - TRBV27 CASSSLSGQPYSYEQYF TGTGCCAGCAGTTCTCTGTCTGGACAGCCCTACTCCTACGAGCAGTACTTC
- TRBJ1-1 - TRBV6-5 CASSWGGTEAFF TGTGCCAGCAGTTGGGGGGGGACTGAAGCTTTCTTT
- TRBJ1-1 - TRBV6-1 CASSEGVGRSSAFF TGTGCCAGCAGTGAAGGGGTGGGTAGGAGTTCGGCTTTCTTT
- TRBJ2-3 - TRBV29-1 CSVHGPDTQYF TGCAGCGTACATGGCCCGGATACGCAGTATTTT
- TRBJ2-3 - TRBV11-2 CASSSSAWTAPSTDTQYF TGTGCCAGCAGCTCAAGCGCCTGGACCGCTCCTAGCACAGATACGCAGTATTTT
- TRBJ2-7 - TRBV29-1 CSGLVSTYEQYF TGCAGCGGATTAGTTTCTACCTACGAGCAGTACTTC
- TRBJ2-5 - TRBV6-2/TRBV6-3 CASSYSLAGAQETQYF TGTGCCAGCAGTTACTCTCTGGCAGGGGCGCAAGAGACCCAGTACTTC
once TRBJ1-6 - TRBV27 CASSWGWDYNSPLHF TGTGCCAGCAGTTGGGGGTGGGATTATAATTCACCCCTCCACTTT
few TRBJ2-1 - TRBV7-9 CASSRALTYNEQFF TGTGCCAGCAGCCGTGCTTTAACCTACAATGAGCAGTTCTTC
medium-sized TRBJ1-5 TRBD1 TRBV2 CASSADREQMYKPQHF TGTGCCAGCAGCGCCGACAGGGAGCAAATGTATAAGCCCCAGCATTTT
- TRBJ2-1 - TRBV29-1 CSVVPGVEPYYNEQFF TGCAGCGTTGTCCCTGGAGTCGAACCCTACTACAATGAGCAGTTCTTC
- TRBJ1-1 - TRBV27 CASSYLKGQALIMNTEAFF TGTGCCAGCAGTTATCTCAAAGGGCAGGCCCTAATAATGAACACTGAAGCTTTCTTT
- TRBJ2-2 TRBD2 TRBV11-2 CASSSSGGARELFF TGTGCCAGCAGCTCGAGCGGGGGGGCCCGGGAGCTGTTTTTT
once TRBJ1-5 - TRBV20-1 CSASWGLGQPQHF TGCAGTGCTAGTTGGGGGCTAGGGCAGCCCCAGCATTTT
- TRBJ1-6 - TRBV4-1 CASSQTSTGIWTPLHF TGCGCCAGCAGCCAGACCAGCACCGGGATTTGGACACCCCTCCACTTT
medium-sized TRBJ2-7 - TRBV5-4 CASSWDSPGEQYF TGTGCCAGCAGCTGGGACTCCCCCGGGGAGCAGTACTTC
- TRBJ2-1 - TRBV6-4 CASSERGDGGAYNEQFF TGTGCCAGCAGTGAAAGGGGGGACGGGGGCGCGTACAATGAGCAGTTCTTC
- TRBJ1-5 - TRBV10-3 CAISDRTDSNQPQHF TGTGCCATCAGTGATCGGACGGATAGCAATCAGCCCCAGCATTTT
- TRBJ2-2 TRBD2 TRBV27 CASSSNSGSTRELFF TGTGCCAGCAGTTCAAATAGCGGGAGTACGAGGGAGCTGTTTTTT
- TRBJ2-7 - TRBV5-1 CASSLGSDALYEQYF TGCGCCAGCAGCTTGGGGTCAGACGCCTTGTACGAGCAGTACTTC
- TRBJ2-4 TRBD2 TRBV7-2 CASSLTGGRGDIQYF TGTGCCAGCAGCTTAACGGGCGGGAGGGGGGACATTCAGTACTTC
- TRBJ1-2 - TRBV27 CATGQSYGYTF TGTGCCACCGGACAGTCCTATGGCTACACCTTC
few TRBJ1-2 - TRBV5-5 CASSPETVNYGYTF TGTGCCAGCAGCCCTGAGACAGTTAACTATGGCTACACCTTC
once TRBJ1-2 TRBD1 TRBV10-3 CAIRGPDRANGYTF TGTGCCATCAGGGGACCAGACAGGGCGAATGGCTACACCTTC
- TRBJ2-3 TRBD2 TRBV11-3 CASSLAREGTDTQYF TGTGCCAGCAGCTTAGCCAGGGAGGGGACAGATACGCAGTATTTT
few TRBJ1-2 - TRBV6-5 CASRSGAGYTF TGTGCCAGCAGATCAGGGGCCGGCTACACCTTC
- TRBJ2-7 - TRBV27 CASSLTSLSYEQYF TGTGCCAGCAGTTTAACTAGCCTATCCTACGAGCAGTACTTC
- TRBJ2-7 - TRBV11-3 CASSPSVGLSSYEQYF TGTGCCAGCAGCCCGTCGGTGGGCTTGAGCTCCTACGAGCAATACTTC
few TRBJ2-7 TRBD2 TRBV6-6 CASRYGTSGFYEQYF TGTGCCAGCAGATACGGGACTAGCGGCTTCTACGAGCAGTACTTC
- TRBJ1-4 TRBD1 TRBV25-1 CASSDQGAKEKLFF TGTGCCAGCAGTGATCAGGGGGCAAAAGAAAAACTGTTTTTT
few TRBJ2-7 - TRBV28 CASSLLRDGSYEQYF TGTGCCAGCAGCCTCCTCCGGGACGGATCCTACGAGCAGTACTTC
- TRBJ1-1 TRBD1 TRBV6-5 CASSYSETGLEAFF TGTGCCAGCAGTTACTCGGAGACAGGGCTTGAAGCTTTCTTT
- TRBJ1-1 - TRBV9 CASSPSRGGGTEAFF TGTGCCAGCAGCCCTTCCCGGGGGGGTGGAACTGAAGCTTTCTTT
- TRBJ2-3 - TRBV30 CAWSVTSTDTQYF TGTGCCTGGAGTGTCACGAGCACAGATACGCAGTATTTT
- TRBJ1-1 - TRBV11-2 CASSLLAGEAFF TGTGCCAGCAGCTTATTGGCCGGAGAAGCTTTCTTT
- TRBJ2-5 - TRBV6-2/TRBV6-3 CASSWDWETQYF TGTGCCAGCAGTTGGGACTGGGAGACCCAGTACTTC
few TRBJ2-3 TRBD2 TRBV27 CASSLYGGAADTQYF TGTGCCAGCAGTTTATACGGGGGGGCCGCAGATACGCAGTATTTT
- TRBJ2-7 - TRBV4-1 CASSQDRQTDYEQYF TGCGCCAGCAGCCAAGACAGGCAGACCGACTACGAGCAGTACTTC
few TRBJ2-2 - TRBV6-5 CASGTGSGELFF TGTGCCAGCGGTACAGGGTCCGGGGAGCTGTTTTTT
- TRBJ1-1 - TRBV30 CAWSYSLFEAFF TGTGCCTGGAGTTATTCACTCTTCGAAGCTTTCTTT
- TRBJ1-5 - TRBV5-8 CASSLVRGYQPQHF TGTGCCAGCAGCTTGGTCCGGGGATATCAGCCCCAGCATTTT
- TRBJ2-7 TRBD1 TRBV29-1 CSVESQDRGYEQYF TGCAGCGTTGAGTCCCAGGACAGGGGCTACGAGCAGTACTTC
- TRBJ2-2 - TRBV7-6 CASSLGYSNTGELFF TGTGCCAGCAGCTTGGGGTATAGTAACACCGGGGAGCTGTTTTTT
- TRBJ1-3 - TRBV19 CASSLPTSDMNTIYF TGTGCCAGTAGCCTCCCGACCTCCGATATGAACACCATATATTTT
few TRBJ2-2 - TRBV19 CASSTIAARLFTGELFF TGTGCCAGTAGTACAATAGCGGCCCGGTTGTTCACCGGGGAGCTGTTTTTT
- TRBJ1-2 TRBD1 TRBV5-8 CASSYWPGQGNYGYTF TGTGCCAGCAGCTATTGGCCCGGACAGGGGAACTATGGCTACACCTTC
- TRBJ1-2 - TRBV7-9 CASSYYTGLGRRGYTF TGTGCCAGCAGCTATTATACGGGGTTAGGTCGGAGGGGCTACACCTTC
- TRBJ2-2 - TRBV14 CASSLSRPGELFF TGTGCCAGCAGCCTTAGCCGCCCCGGGGAGCTGTTTTTT
- TRBJ2-1 - TRBV27 CASSLSSGGNEQFF TGTGCCAGCAGTTTATCGTCCGGGGGCAATGAGCAGTTCTTC
- TRBJ1-5 - TRBV6-5 CASSPANSNQPQHF TGTGCCAGCAGTCCCGCGAATAGCAATCAGCCCCAGCATTTT
few TRBJ2-7 - TRBV7-2 CASSWGLLREQYF TGTGCCAGCAGCTGGGGACTGTTGCGGGAGCAGTACTTC